This T cell receptor (beta chain) was captured by sequencing in a study of blood T cell repertoires in COVID-19. Looking at the study overall: The United States, Italy and Spain supplied acute and convalescent COVID-19 samples.

The V segment lost 2 bases and the J segment 2 bases; nucleotides outside the gene matches: 11. This CDR3 is built from 18 residues. CDR1 and CDR2 (germline): MRHNA, SNTAGT. The assay was immunoSEQ multiplex PCR, and TCRdb's table has in-frame clones only and misses some. The sample has about 330,000 clones; approximately 85% are singletons. The clonotype comes from a woman in her fifties or sixties with acute or convalescent COVID-19. The chain carries TRBV6-4 and TRBJ2-7; 11 nucleotides line up with TRBD2. The specimen was peripheral blood. The CDR3 DNA reads as TGTGCCAGCAGTGACAAGGGACTAGCGGTTAAGAGGGCCTACGAGCAGTACTTC. Its translation is CASSDKGLAVKRAYEQYF.